These T cell receptor beta chains were read from a single sample in a study of blood T cell repertoires in COVID-19. Profiled with immunoSEQ multiplex PCR; TCRdb holds only in-frame clones, not every one. Of around 200,000 clones listed, about nine tenths are singletons. Source material: peripheral blood. The receptors were gathered from a man aged 18 to 30 with active or convalescent COVID-19. The CDR3 runs from the conserved cysteine through the conserved F or W. Fields, in order: D gene, V gene, J gene, clone size, CDR3 DNA, CDR3 protein. The D gene is left open where the match is weak. Some rows mark clone size as missing; the rest say once, few, many or name a class of expanded clone.

d_call: NA
v_call: TRBV18
j_call: TRBJ2-7
clone_size: NA
cdr3_nt: TGTGCCAGCTCACCAGGTGGGACTTTCGAGCAGTACTTC
cdr3_aa: CASSPGGTFEQYF

d_call: NA
v_call: TRBV7-3
j_call: TRBJ1-3
clone_size: NA
cdr3_nt: TGTGCCAGCAGCTTAACCAGCTCTGGAAACACCATATATTTT
cdr3_aa: CASSLTSSGNTIYF

d_call: TRBD2
v_call: TRBV6-6
j_call: TRBJ2-1
clone_size: NA
cdr3_nt: TGTGCCAGCGTCTGGGATAGCGGGAGGGGTGAGCAGTTCTTC
cdr3_aa: CASVWDSGRGEQFF

d_call: TRBD2
v_call: TRBV5-1
j_call: TRBJ2-1
clone_size: NA
cdr3_nt: TGCGCCAGCAGCGTGACTAGCGGGAGCCACAATGAGCAGTTCTTC
cdr3_aa: CASSVTSGSHNEQFF

d_call: TRBD1
v_call: TRBV24-1
j_call: TRBJ2-7
clone_size: few
cdr3_nt: TGTGCCACCAGTGATGGACAGGGCGAGCAGTACTTC
cdr3_aa: CATSDGQGEQYF

d_call: NA
v_call: TRBV4-3
j_call: TRBJ2-1
clone_size: NA
cdr3_nt: TGCGCCAGCAGCCCAGAACCAGGGCTCTACAATGAGCAGTTCTTC
cdr3_aa: CASSPEPGLYNEQFF

d_call: NA
v_call: TRBV11-2
j_call: TRBJ2-7
clone_size: once
cdr3_nt: TGTGCCAGCAGCTTAGACCGACAGTCTGGTGAGCAGTACTTC
cdr3_aa: CASSLDRQSGEQYF

d_call: NA
v_call: TRBV10-3
j_call: TRBJ2-3
clone_size: NA
cdr3_nt: TGTGCCACTTCCCTTGGGACTTTTAACACAGATACGCAGTATTTT
cdr3_aa: CATSLGTFNTDTQYF

d_call: TRBD1
v_call: TRBV5-1
j_call: TRBJ1-1
clone_size: NA
cdr3_nt: TGCGCCAGCAGCTTGGGACAGGGTTACAACACTGAAGCTTTCTTT
cdr3_aa: CASSLGQGYNTEAFF

d_call: NA
v_call: TRBV13
j_call: TRBJ2-5
clone_size: NA
cdr3_nt: TGTGCCAGCAGCTTAGGGGTTACACAAGAGACCCAGTACTTC
cdr3_aa: CASSLGVTQETQYF

d_call: TRBD1
v_call: TRBV4-2
j_call: TRBJ2-7
clone_size: few
cdr3_nt: TGTGCCAGCAGCCAGGCTACCGGGACAGGCTCCTACGAGCAGTACTTC
cdr3_aa: CASSQATGTGSYEQYF

d_call: TRBD1
v_call: TRBV7-8
j_call: TRBJ1-5
clone_size: NA
cdr3_nt: TGTGCCAGCAGCTTTCAGGGGGTCGGGGGCAATCAGCCCCAGCATTTT
cdr3_aa: CASSFQGVGGNQPQHF

d_call: TRBD1
v_call: TRBV2
j_call: TRBJ2-7
clone_size: NA
cdr3_nt: TGTGCCAGCAGGGGGGACAGGGAGGAGCAGTACTTC
cdr3_aa: CASRGDREEQYF

d_call: TRBD2
v_call: TRBV25-1
j_call: TRBJ2-1
clone_size: NA
cdr3_nt: TGTGCCAGCAGTGATACCTATCTAGCGGACTTCTACAATGAGCAGTTCTTC
cdr3_aa: CASSDTYLADFYNEQFF

d_call: TRBD2
v_call: TRBV6-2/TRBV6-3
j_call: TRBJ2-1
clone_size: few
cdr3_nt: TGTGCCAGCAGTTACTCGATTACACTAGCGGGAGGCCCCCGCTCCTACAATGAGCAGTTCTTC
cdr3_aa: CASSYSITLAGGPRSYNEQFF

d_call: NA
v_call: TRBV5-4
j_call: TRBJ1-4
clone_size: once
cdr3_nt: TGTGCCAGCAGCTCTTCCCAGGGGTTTGGGGAAAAACTGTTTTTT
cdr3_aa: CASSSSQGFGEKLFF

d_call: TRBD1
v_call: TRBV15
j_call: TRBJ1-1
clone_size: NA
cdr3_nt: TGTGCCACCACCTATGGGGACAGGGATGGAGCTGAAGCTTTCTTT
cdr3_aa: CATTYGDRDGAEAFF

d_call: NA
v_call: TRBV30
j_call: TRBJ1-1
clone_size: NA
cdr3_nt: TGTGCCTGGAGTGTACACAGCCCCCTGTACACTGAAGCTTTCTTT
cdr3_aa: CAWSVHSPLYTEAFF

d_call: TRBD1
v_call: TRBV11-2
j_call: TRBJ2-5
clone_size: NA
cdr3_nt: TGTGCCAGCAGCTTATCTGGGACAGGGGGCATGTGGGAGACCCAGTACTTC
cdr3_aa: CASSLSGTGGMWETQYF

d_call: TRBD2
v_call: TRBV7-6
j_call: TRBJ2-7
clone_size: NA
cdr3_nt: TGTGCCAGCAGCCCTCGTCCGGGGGGCTCCTACGAGCAGTACTTC
cdr3_aa: CASSPRPGGSYEQYF

d_call: NA
v_call: TRBV6-6
j_call: TRBJ2-7
clone_size: NA
cdr3_nt: TGTGCCAGCAGGAGTCATGGCGGGTCCTACGAGCAGTACTTC
cdr3_aa: CASRSHGGSYEQYF

d_call: NA
v_call: TRBV6-6
j_call: TRBJ1-3
clone_size: NA
cdr3_nt: TGTGCCAGCAGCGTACGGGGAGAGGACACCATATATTTT
cdr3_aa: CASSVRGEDTIYF

d_call: NA
v_call: TRBV20-1
j_call: TRBJ2-3
clone_size: NA
cdr3_nt: TGCAGTGCTAGTCCCGGAGATACCACAGATACGCAGTATTTT
cdr3_aa: CSASPGDTTDTQYF

d_call: NA
v_call: TRBV30
j_call: TRBJ1-2
clone_size: NA
cdr3_nt: TGTGCCTGGAGGGACATCAACTATGGCTACACCTTC
cdr3_aa: CAWRDINYGYTF

d_call: NA
v_call: TRBV7-8
j_call: TRBJ1-2
clone_size: NA
cdr3_nt: TGTGCCAGCAGCTCGAGTACCTGGACCCGAGGGGGCTACACCTTC
cdr3_aa: CASSSSTWTRGGYTF

d_call: NA
v_call: TRBV4-1
j_call: TRBJ2-1
clone_size: NA
cdr3_nt: TGCGCCAGCAGCCAAGGTCCAGAGGGAGGCTTTAATGAGCAGTTCTTC
cdr3_aa: CASSQGPEGGFNEQFF

d_call: NA
v_call: TRBV2
j_call: TRBJ2-1
clone_size: NA
cdr3_nt: TGTGCCAGCAGTGAACTTGGCAGCCTACGGGATGAGCAGTTCTTC
cdr3_aa: CASSELGSLRDEQFF

d_call: NA
v_call: TRBV19
j_call: TRBJ1-5
clone_size: NA
cdr3_nt: TGTGCCAGTAGTATAGATTTAGACAGGTTTAGCAATCAGCCCCAGCATTTT
cdr3_aa: CASSIDLDRFSNQPQHF

d_call: NA
v_call: TRBV25-1
j_call: TRBJ1-2
clone_size: NA
cdr3_nt: TGTGCCAGCAGTGAACTCGGGGACACTTATGGCTACACCTTC
cdr3_aa: CASSELGDTYGYTF

d_call: TRBD2
v_call: TRBV14
j_call: TRBJ2-7
clone_size: NA
cdr3_nt: TGTGCCAGCAGCCAGGATCCTAGACTAGCGGGAGTATACGAGCAGTACTTC
cdr3_aa: CASSQDPRLAGVYEQYF

d_call: TRBD2
v_call: TRBV6-2/TRBV6-3
j_call: TRBJ2-2
clone_size: NA
cdr3_nt: TGTGCCAGCAGTACAAGGACTAGCGGGGGGGCCTCGTGGACCGGGGAGCTGTTTTTT
cdr3_aa: CASSTRTSGGASWTGELFF

d_call: NA
v_call: TRBV5-1
j_call: TRBJ2-7
clone_size: NA
cdr3_nt: TGCGCCAGCAGCCGGGAAACCTACGAGCAGTACTTC
cdr3_aa: CASSRETYEQYF

d_call: TRBD1
v_call: TRBV11-2
j_call: TRBJ2-3
clone_size: NA
cdr3_nt: TGTGCCAGCAGCTCCTGGGGACAGACTAGCACAGATACGCAGTATTTT
cdr3_aa: CASSSWGQTSTDTQYF

d_call: NA
v_call: TRBV5-1
j_call: TRBJ2-5
clone_size: once
cdr3_nt: TGCGCCAGCAGCTTGGTTCTAGGGGACCAAGAGACCCAGTACTTC
cdr3_aa: CASSLVLGDQETQYF

d_call: NA
v_call: TRBV11-2
j_call: TRBJ2-1
clone_size: once
cdr3_nt: TGTGCCAGCAGCTTAGCCGGGAACTACAATGAGCAGTTCTTC
cdr3_aa: CASSLAGNYNEQFF

d_call: NA
v_call: TRBV7-3
j_call: TRBJ2-1
clone_size: NA
cdr3_nt: TGTGCCAGCAGCTTAGGGGCGTGGGGTGAGCAGTTCTTC
cdr3_aa: CASSLGAWGEQFF

d_call: NA
v_call: TRBV12-3/TRBV12-4
j_call: TRBJ2-1
clone_size: NA
cdr3_nt: TGTGCCAGCGGAAGGAGATCCTACAATGAGCAGTTCTTC
cdr3_aa: CASGRRSYNEQFF

d_call: TRBD2
v_call: TRBV4-3
j_call: TRBJ2-2
clone_size: NA
cdr3_nt: TGCGCCAGCAGCCACATTCTAGCGGGAGGAGGAGGCGGGGAGCTGTTTTTT
cdr3_aa: CASSHILAGGGGGELFF

d_call: TRBD1
v_call: TRBV6-1
j_call: TRBJ1-4
clone_size: NA
cdr3_nt: TGTGCCAGCAGTGAAACAGGGGCACTGTTTTTT
cdr3_aa: CASSETGALFF

d_call: NA
v_call: TRBV12-2
j_call: TRBJ2-1
clone_size: NA
cdr3_nt: TGTGCAAGTCGCCCGCCGACAGGGAACAATGAGCAGTTCTTC
cdr3_aa: CASRPPTGNNEQFF

d_call: NA
v_call: TRBV5-1
j_call: TRBJ2-2
clone_size: NA
cdr3_nt: TGCGCCAGCAGCTTGCTGGCAGGGTGGAACACCGGGGAGCTGTTTTTT
cdr3_aa: CASSLLAGWNTGELFF

d_call: TRBD1
v_call: TRBV27
j_call: TRBJ1-4
clone_size: NA
cdr3_nt: TGTGCCAGAAATCAGGGGGGGACAGGGGGCTGGGCTAATGAAAAACTGTTTTTT
cdr3_aa: CARNQGGTGGWANEKLFF

d_call: NA
v_call: TRBV18
j_call: TRBJ2-3
clone_size: NA
cdr3_nt: TGTGCCAGCTCACCACCGGGGACAACGAGCACAGATACGCAGTATTTT
cdr3_aa: CASSPPGTTSTDTQYF

d_call: NA
v_call: TRBV21-1
j_call: TRBJ1-1
clone_size: NA
cdr3_nt: TGTGCCAGCAGCAAAGTCAGGGGGAGAATCGTCGGAGCTTTCTTT
cdr3_aa: CASSKVRGRIVGAFF

d_call: TRBD1
v_call: TRBV27
j_call: TRBJ2-3
clone_size: NA
cdr3_nt: TGTGCCAGCAGCAGAGGGACAGGGATCACAGATACGCAGTATTTT
cdr3_aa: CASSRGTGITDTQYF

d_call: NA
v_call: TRBV29-1
j_call: TRBJ2-7
clone_size: NA
cdr3_nt: TGCAGCGTGCGGGCAGCTTCCTACGAGCAGTACTTC
cdr3_aa: CSVRAASYEQYF

d_call: TRBD1
v_call: TRBV18
j_call: TRBJ1-2
clone_size: few
cdr3_nt: TGTGCCAGCTCACCACGCTCAAAGGGACAGGTGAACTATGGCTACACCTTC
cdr3_aa: CASSPRSKGQVNYGYTF

d_call: NA
v_call: TRBV7-8
j_call: TRBJ1-2
clone_size: NA
cdr3_nt: TGTGCCAGCAGCTCAGGGGCAGGTCCCGCCTATGGCTACACCTTC
cdr3_aa: CASSSGAGPAYGYTF

d_call: TRBD2
v_call: TRBV9
j_call: TRBJ2-5
clone_size: NA
cdr3_nt: TGTGCCAGCAGCCCCCGGACGGGGGGAGGGGAGACCCAGTACTTC
cdr3_aa: CASSPRTGGGETQYF

d_call: TRBD2
v_call: TRBV2
j_call: TRBJ2-3
clone_size: NA
cdr3_nt: TGTGCCAGCAGGAGGACCAGACTAGCCCCAGATACGCAGTATTTT
cdr3_aa: CASRRTRLAPDTQYF

d_call: TRBD2
v_call: TRBV11-2
j_call: TRBJ2-5
clone_size: NA
cdr3_nt: TGTGCCAGCAGCTTAGATCTCGCTAGCGGGAGTGAGACCCAGTACTTC
cdr3_aa: CASSLDLASGSETQYF

d_call: NA
v_call: TRBV19
j_call: TRBJ1-2
clone_size: NA
cdr3_nt: TGTGCCAGTAGTAGAATACAGGCGAGCTATGGCTACACCTTC
cdr3_aa: CASSRIQASYGYTF

d_call: NA
v_call: TRBV7-9
j_call: TRBJ1-1
clone_size: NA
cdr3_nt: TGTGCCAGCAGCTTAGTGAGGGGGACTGAAGCTTTCTTT
cdr3_aa: CASSLVRGTEAFF

d_call: NA
v_call: TRBV10-2
j_call: TRBJ2-3
clone_size: NA
cdr3_nt: TGCGCCAGCAGTGACGGGATAGATACGCAGTATTTT
cdr3_aa: CASSDGIDTQYF

d_call: NA
v_call: TRBV9
j_call: TRBJ1-2
clone_size: NA
cdr3_nt: TGTGCCAGCAGCGGAGACACTTTTTATGGCTACACCTTC
cdr3_aa: CASSGDTFYGYTF